This TCR beta chain stems from a study of cytomegalovirus exposure and HLA in healthy donors (dated by TCRdb to the late 2010s). In the study overall: In an earlier analysis of 550 to 750 of the donors, around 300 Gb of sequence data and 90 million to 130 million unique TCR beta sequences from about 179 million T cells were reported. An early release that covered about 640 HLA-typed donors contained 250 to 350 gigabases of sequencing data and around 80 million unique TCR sequences. Of the 350 to 450 genotyped donors, around 81% fell in the genetic ancestry cluster associated with self-reported Caucasian donors. In a later analysis, previously published TCR beta repertoires from fewer than 750 donors were re-analyzed and high-resolution HLA genotyping was added so that TCR occurrence patterns could be studied. Using immunosequencing, the study profiled T cell repertoires from 666 subjects and related those repertoires to cytomegalovirus serostatus. Besides the first cohort of approximately 710 subjects, a separate validation cohort made up of 120 or so different subjects was used. A later genetic analysis took genome-wide SNP genotypes for about three fifths of the 666 donors and used that subset as a discovery cohort. Among roughly 400 genotyped donors of the cohort, an average of approximately 240,000 unique TCR beta nucleotide sequences were sequenced per donor, around 18% of them non-productive. Donor age, sex, ethnicity and CMV serostatus were compiled together with the repertoire data. Every repertoire in the discovery cohort had been generated on one and the same sequencing platform. The study combined high-throughput TCR immunosequencing, statistical association of individual TCRs with disease status, and machine learning to predict cytomegalovirus infection status. Typing coverage varied by locus: roughly 620-640 donors for A, B, C, DRB1 and DQB1; 500 to 550 for DQA1; more than 600 for DPA1; approximately 490 for DPB1. The study was designed to test whether signatures of past pathogen exposure could be identified by cataloging public T cell receptors. HLA typing covered class I and class II loci at four-digit resolution. To decide whether each TCR beta V gene segment behaved as functional or pseudogenic, an earlier analysis of approximately 620 of the donors relied on high-throughput TCR beta sequencing. In the later analysis, no new phenotypic data were used to find candidate immune exposures; instead, reliance was placed on TCR beta sequences and their occurrence across donors. Because of strong linkage in the cohort, roughly five DR-DQ haplotypes were treated as single units for association and clustering.

The cohort consisted of more than 650 healthy bone marrow donors. All cohort members were sampled while nominally healthy, although unrecorded immune exposures were likely present. The donor was CMV seropositive and was included in the group of some 290 seropositive cohort members. Every donor gave a peripheral blood sample, and the peripheral blood mononuclear cells from that sample were used for TCR beta sequencing. The Qiagen DNeasy Blood Extraction Kit was used to extract genomic DNA from the blood cell samples. The library relied on the immunoSEQ multiplex PCR assay. For the multiplex PCR, a mixture combining 60 forward primers for TCR Vbeta segments and 13 reverse primers for TCR Jbeta segments was used. Amplification of the CDR3 region of rearranged TCR beta genes was performed with a multiplex PCR assay on genomic DNA. The amplified TCR beta libraries were sequenced on the Illumina HiSeq System as 87-base-pair reads. Per the source publication's procedure: In a later analysis, some 80 million unique TCR beta chains were counted across the 650 to 750 repertoires, and approximately 9.9 million of these chains were shared by at least two donors. To remove PCR and sequencing errors, raw reads were error-corrected and collapsed into unique sequences using a nearest-neighbor algorithm that merged closely related sequences. Alignment of CDR3 sequences to IMGT reference sequences was used to assign V, D and J gene segments. Each retained sequence needed at least a six-nucleotide match to both a V gene segment and a J gene segment. Rearrangements were called productive when the CDR3 lacked stop codons and stayed in frame with V and J; all others were non-productive. CDR3 was defined by IMGT convention, running from the second conserved V-encoded cysteine to the conserved J-encoded phenylalanine. The earlier analysis of about 640 of the donors excluded any sequence lacking an unambiguous match to a single V gene segment. An earlier analysis of fewer than 750 of the donors classified V segments as functional when productive rearrangements were above 56.7% and as segregating when the standard deviation between donors was above 5%. A statistical classification framework was built to diagnose cytomegalovirus status from the catalog of TCR beta chain sequences. V and J gene assignment, in a later analysis, came from comparing TCR nucleotide sequences with IMGT/GENE-DB human TR gene sequences. A later analysis assigned CDR3 sequences and most-parsimonious VDJ recombination scenarios with the TCRdist pipeline. In a later analysis, each TCR beta chain was defined by its CDR3 amino acid sequence together with its V-gene family, and reads lacking a unique V-gene family were excluded. As a way to deal with suspected cross-contamination and a sequencing artifact, a later analysis dropped hundreds of nucleotide sequences that were highly shared and had low generation probability. In a later analysis, a clonal expansion index for each public chain was calculated from normalized within-repertoire ranks of inferred template counts. In a later analysis, generation probabilities were computed using a VDJ recombination model fitted to out-of-frame rearrangements, and the results were checked against IGoR. In a later analysis, TCR-TCR, TCR-HLA and TCR-CMV co-occurrence was scored with hypergeometric tests, and a repertoire-size bias correction was applied to TCR pairs. To estimate false discovery rates, a later analysis permuted the HLA or CMV assignments 20 times. In a later analysis, co-occurring TCRs were grouped using DBSCAN, and TCRdist sequence similarity was added for clustering within HLA-allele-positive subsets. Repertoires with fewer than 30,000 or more than 120,000 public chains were left out of co-occurrence clustering, as were five repertoires with anomalous nucleotide sharing. What TCRdb holds here is the immuneACCESS table cut down to in-frame rearrangements. Part of the clones is not present; checked against another copy, under half of the missing clones reflect an unresolved V gene, and the others are unexplained. V and J calls and clone size come straight from that table; D and trimming were deduced from the DNA. For this sample the table gives 88,000 or so clones, of which over 60% were detected only once. Clones ranked in the top ten supply 3.5% to 4.5% of the sample.

Overall study results and their limits: A few of the identified cytomegalovirus-associated TCR beta chains were confirmed in vitro to be specific for cytomegalovirus antigens. A further reported finding was that TCR beta sequences accurately predicted the HLA-A and HLA-B alleles for most subjects in the first cohort. The study listed 170 or so TCR beta chains as associated with cytomegalovirus. V-gene and J-gene trimming of TCR beta chains was associated with a missense DCLRE1C variant in a later genetic analysis, and the association was replicated in an independent cohort. The earlier analysis of approximately 590 of the donors excluded some 15 rarely observed V segments, including chromosome 9 orphons, because counts were too low. A later genetic analysis reported fewer N-insertions in productive TCRs among donors in an Asian-associated ancestry cluster than the roughly 700-donor mean. In a later analysis, TCR association rates were found to vary across HLA loci, with the most associated TCRs seen for DRB1 alleles and the fewest for HLA-C alleles. Correlated functional status among segregating V segments might be attributable to linkage disequilibrium, but an unknown experimental factor could not be ruled out. The classifier was reported to diagnose cytomegalovirus status with high specificity and sensitivity in both the original cohort and the validation cohort. The only immune exposure information available for the cohort was CMV serostatus. According to a later analysis, parvovirus B19, influenza, CMV and Epstein-Barr virus appeared linked to several top co-occurrence clusters. It was suggested by the authors that the approach could potentially be generalized to other disease states and immunological phenotypes. Because some donors lacked HLA typing at each locus, the association tests relied only on the typed subset. Presence/absence analyses assumed roughly uniform sequencing depth across donors, an assumption that may not hold. In a later analysis, HLA-associated TCR beta chains were found to be more clonally expanded and to have lower generation probabilities than equally common non-associated chains. According to a later analysis, most CMV-associated TCR beta chains appeared to be HLA-restricted, and the HLA associations seemed to be driven largely by CMV exposure. Broadly in line with IMGT annotations, most TCR beta V segments showed up in productive rearrangements about 87% or about 30% of the time in an earlier analysis of roughly 590 of the donors. Assigning TCR associations to individual alleles was difficult when HLA alleles, especially DR and DQ, strongly co-occurred. The cohort was sequenced for TCR beta chains only, and without alpha or paired-chain data the features that could be detected were limited. The 87-base-pair reads could not distinguish some IMGT-functional V segments, including TRBV6-2 and TRBV6-3, so those segments were excluded. A cluster of highly shared sequence variants was judged likely to be a technical artifact of the sequencing pipeline. Across donors, most TCR sequences were observed very rarely, whereas some public TCRs were present in many individuals. At a false discovery rate of 0.05, a later analysis linked under 20,000 TCR beta sequences to specific HLA alleles.

Reading the germline V gene gives CDR1 MDHEN and CDR2 SYDVKM. Taken from cysteine to phenylalanine, the CDR3 has 11 residues. Solely the CDR3 DNA is kept, with 33 bases framed from the first base. The junction carries 17 bases between V and J, which are trimmed by 10 bases and 11 bases respectively. In regard to this clone: Its target antigen remains unknown. No base quality information exists; no much larger clone differs at one position.

This TCR was recovered from a male donor in good health and CMV-seropositive. The sample was PBMCs. The rearrangement combines TRBV28 with TRBJ2-5, and possibly TRBD1, on 7 matching bases. The DNA reads TGTGCCACCAGGGGGGCCCCGGAGCAGTACTTC. It encodes CATRGAPEQYF.